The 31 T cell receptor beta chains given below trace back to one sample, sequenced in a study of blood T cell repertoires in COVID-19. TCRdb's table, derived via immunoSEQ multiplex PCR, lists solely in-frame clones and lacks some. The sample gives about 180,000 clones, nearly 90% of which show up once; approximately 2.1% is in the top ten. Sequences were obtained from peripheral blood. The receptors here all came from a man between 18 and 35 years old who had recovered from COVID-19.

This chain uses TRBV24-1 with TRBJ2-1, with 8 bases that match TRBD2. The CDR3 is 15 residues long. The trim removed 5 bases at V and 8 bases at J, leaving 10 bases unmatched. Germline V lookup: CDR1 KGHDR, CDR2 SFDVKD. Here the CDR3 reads CATSVGAGGTDEQFF. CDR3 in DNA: TGTGCCACCAGTGTTGGGGCGGGGGGCACCGATGAGCAGTTCTTC.

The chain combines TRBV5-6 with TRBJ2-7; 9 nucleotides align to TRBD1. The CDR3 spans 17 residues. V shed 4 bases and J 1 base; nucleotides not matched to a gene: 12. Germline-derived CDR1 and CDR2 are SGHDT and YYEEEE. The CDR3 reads CASSPSGGTGLSYEQYF. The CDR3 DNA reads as TGTGCCAGCAGCCCCTCAGGAGGGACAGGGCTGTCCTACGAGCAGTACTTC.

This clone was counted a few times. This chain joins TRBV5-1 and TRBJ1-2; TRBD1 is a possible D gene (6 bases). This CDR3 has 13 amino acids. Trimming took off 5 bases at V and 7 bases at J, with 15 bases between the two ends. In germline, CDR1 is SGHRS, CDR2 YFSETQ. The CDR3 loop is CASSSGTLGGYTF. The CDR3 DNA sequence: TGCGCCAGCAGTTCCGGGACACTGGGTGGCTACACCTTC.

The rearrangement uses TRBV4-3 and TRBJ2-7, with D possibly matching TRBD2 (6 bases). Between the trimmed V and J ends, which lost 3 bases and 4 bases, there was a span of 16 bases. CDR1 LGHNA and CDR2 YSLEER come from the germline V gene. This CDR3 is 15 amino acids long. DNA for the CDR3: TGCGCCAGCAGCCAGGCTAAGAGCGGGTTATACGAGCAGTACTTC. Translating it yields CASSQAKSGLYEQYF.

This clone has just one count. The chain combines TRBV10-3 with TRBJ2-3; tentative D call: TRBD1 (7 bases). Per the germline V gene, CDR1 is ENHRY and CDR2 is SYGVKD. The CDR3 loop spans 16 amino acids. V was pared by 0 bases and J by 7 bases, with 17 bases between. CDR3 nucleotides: TGTGCCATCAGTGAGTCCCCGACAGGGAGGCGGAATACGCAGTATTTT. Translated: CAISESPTGRRNTQYF.

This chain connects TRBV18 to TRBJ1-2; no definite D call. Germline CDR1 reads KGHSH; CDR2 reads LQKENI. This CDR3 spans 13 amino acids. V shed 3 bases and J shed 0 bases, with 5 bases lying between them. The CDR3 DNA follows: TGTGCCAGCTCACCCGGTTCTAACTATGGCTACACCTTC. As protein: CASSPGSNYGYTF. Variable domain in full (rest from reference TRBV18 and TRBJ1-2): NAGVMQNPRHLVRRRGQEARLRCSPMKGHSHVYWYRQLPEEGLKFMVYLQKENIIDESGMPKERFSAEFPKEGPSILRIQQVVRGDSAAYFCASSPGSNYGYTFGSGTRLTVV.

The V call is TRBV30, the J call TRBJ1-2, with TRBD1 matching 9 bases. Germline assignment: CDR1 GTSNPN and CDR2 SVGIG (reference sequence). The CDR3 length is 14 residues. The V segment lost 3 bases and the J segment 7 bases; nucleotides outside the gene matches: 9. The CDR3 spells CAWRVNRGLGGYTF. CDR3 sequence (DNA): TGTGCCTGGAGAGTAAACAGGGGGCTAGGTGGCTACACCTTC.

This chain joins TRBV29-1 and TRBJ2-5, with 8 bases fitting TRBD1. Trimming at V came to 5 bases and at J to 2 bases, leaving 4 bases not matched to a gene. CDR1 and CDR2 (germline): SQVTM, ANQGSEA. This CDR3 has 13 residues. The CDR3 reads CSVSTGAQETQYF. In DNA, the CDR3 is TGCAGCGTTTCGACAGGGGCACAAGAGACCCAGTACTTC.

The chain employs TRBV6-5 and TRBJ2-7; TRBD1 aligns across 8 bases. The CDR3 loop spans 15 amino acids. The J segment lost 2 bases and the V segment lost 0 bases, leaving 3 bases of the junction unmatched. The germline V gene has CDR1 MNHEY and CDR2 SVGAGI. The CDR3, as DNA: TGTGCCAGCAGTTACTCCGGACAGGGCACCTACGAGCAGTACTTC. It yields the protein CASSYSGQGTYEQYF.

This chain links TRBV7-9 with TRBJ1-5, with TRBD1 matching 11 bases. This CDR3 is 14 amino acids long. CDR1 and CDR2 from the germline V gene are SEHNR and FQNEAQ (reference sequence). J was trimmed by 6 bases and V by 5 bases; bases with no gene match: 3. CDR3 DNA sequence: TGTGCCAGCAGCCCGGGGACAGGGGGTCAGCCCCAGCATTTT. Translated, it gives CASSPGTGGQPQHF.

CDR3 loop: CASSLASGTVANNEQFF. The CDR3, as DNA: TGTGCCAGCAGCTTGGCTAGCGGGACCGTCGCTAACAATGAGCAGTTCTTC. This chain connects TRBV7-2 to TRBJ2-1; 9 bases map to TRBD2. V lost 3 bases, J lost 5 bases, and 11 bases stayed unmatched. CDR3 length: 17 amino acids. CDR1 and CDR2 (germline): SGHTA, FQGNSA.

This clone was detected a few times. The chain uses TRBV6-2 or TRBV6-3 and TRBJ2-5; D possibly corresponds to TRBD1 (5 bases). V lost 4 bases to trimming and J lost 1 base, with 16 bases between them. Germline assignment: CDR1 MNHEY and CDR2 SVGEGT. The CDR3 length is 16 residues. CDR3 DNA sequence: TGTGCCAGCAGTTCCGTCCCCATGGGGCTCCAAGAGACCCAGTACTTC. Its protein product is CASSSVPMGLQETQYF.

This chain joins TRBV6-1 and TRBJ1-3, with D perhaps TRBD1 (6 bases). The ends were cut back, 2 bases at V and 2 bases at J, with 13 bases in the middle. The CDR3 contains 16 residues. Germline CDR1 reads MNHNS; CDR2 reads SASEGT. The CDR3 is CASSEYGTITGNTIYF. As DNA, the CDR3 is TGTGCCAGCAGTGAATACGGGACAATAACTGGAAACACCATATATTTT.

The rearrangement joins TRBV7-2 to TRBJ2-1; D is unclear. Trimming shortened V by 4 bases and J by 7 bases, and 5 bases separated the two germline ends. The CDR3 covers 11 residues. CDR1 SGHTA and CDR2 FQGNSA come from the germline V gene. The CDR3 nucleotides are TGTGCCAGCAGCTCAGGAAATGAGCAGTTCTTC. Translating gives CASSSGNEQFF.

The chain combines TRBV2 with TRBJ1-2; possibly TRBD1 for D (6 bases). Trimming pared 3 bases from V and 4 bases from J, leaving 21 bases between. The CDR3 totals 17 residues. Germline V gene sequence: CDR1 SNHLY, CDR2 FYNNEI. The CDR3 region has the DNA TGTGCCAGCAGTGAGGGATTGAACAGGGAGCGACTCTATGGCTACACCTTC. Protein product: CASSEGLNRERLYGYTF.

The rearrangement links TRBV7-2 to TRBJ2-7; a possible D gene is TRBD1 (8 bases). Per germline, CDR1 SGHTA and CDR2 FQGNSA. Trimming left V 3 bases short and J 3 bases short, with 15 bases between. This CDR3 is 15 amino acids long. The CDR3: CASSLGGTGLYEQYF. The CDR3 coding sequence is TGTGCCAGCAGCTTGGGGGGGACAGGCCTCTACGAGCAGTACTTC. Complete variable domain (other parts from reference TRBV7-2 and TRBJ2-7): GAGVSQSPSNKVTEKGKDVELRCDPISGHTALYWYRQSLGQGLEFLIYFQGNSAPDKSGLPSDRFSAERTGGSVSTLTIQRTQQEDSAVYLCASSLGGTGLYEQYFGPGTRLTVT.

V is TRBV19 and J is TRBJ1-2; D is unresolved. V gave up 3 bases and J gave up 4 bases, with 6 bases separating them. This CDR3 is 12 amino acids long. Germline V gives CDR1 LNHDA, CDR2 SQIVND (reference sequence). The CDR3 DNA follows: TGTGCCAGTAGTATGCCGGTCTATGGCTACACCTTC. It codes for CASSMPVYGYTF. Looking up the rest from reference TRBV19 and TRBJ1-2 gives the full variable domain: DGGITQSPKYLFRKEGQNVTLSCEQNLNHDAMYWYRQDPGQGLRLIYYSQIVNDFQKGDIAEGYSVSREKKESFPLTVTSAQKNPTAFYLCASSMPVYGYTFGSGTRLTVV.

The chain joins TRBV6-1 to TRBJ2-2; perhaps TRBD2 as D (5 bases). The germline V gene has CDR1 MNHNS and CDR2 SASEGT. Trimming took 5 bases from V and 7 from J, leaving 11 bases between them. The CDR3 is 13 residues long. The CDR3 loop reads CASSSLEDGELFF. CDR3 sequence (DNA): TGTGCCAGCAGTTCCTTGGAGGACGGGGAGCTGTTTTTT.

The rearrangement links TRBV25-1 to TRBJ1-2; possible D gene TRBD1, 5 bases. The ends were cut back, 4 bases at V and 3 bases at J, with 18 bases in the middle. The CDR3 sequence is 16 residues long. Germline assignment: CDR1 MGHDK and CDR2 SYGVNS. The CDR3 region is CASSGDPGREDYGYTF. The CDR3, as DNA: TGTGCCAGCAGTGGCGACCCGGGACGGGAGGACTATGGCTACACCTTC.

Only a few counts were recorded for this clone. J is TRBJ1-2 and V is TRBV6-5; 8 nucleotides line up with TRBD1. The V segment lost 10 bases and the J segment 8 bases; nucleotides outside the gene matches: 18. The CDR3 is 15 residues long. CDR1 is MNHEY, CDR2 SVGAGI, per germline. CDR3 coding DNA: TGTGCCACCAACCCCGTCGGGCAGGGGGCTGGGGGCTACACCTTC. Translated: CATNPVGQGAGGYTF.

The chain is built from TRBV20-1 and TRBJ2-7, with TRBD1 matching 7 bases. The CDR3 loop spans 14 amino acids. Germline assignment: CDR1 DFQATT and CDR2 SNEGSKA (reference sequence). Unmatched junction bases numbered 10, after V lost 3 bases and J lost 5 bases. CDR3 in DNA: TGCAGTGCTAGTCGGGCAGGGGGATACAACGAGCAGTACTTC. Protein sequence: CSASRAGGYNEQYF.

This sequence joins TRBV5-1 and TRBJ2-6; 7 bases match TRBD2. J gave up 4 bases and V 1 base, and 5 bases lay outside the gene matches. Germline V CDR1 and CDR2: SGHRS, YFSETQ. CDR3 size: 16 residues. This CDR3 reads CASSLQSGAGANVLTF. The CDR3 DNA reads TGCGCCAGCAGCTTGCAGAGCGGGGCCGGGGCCAACGTCCTGACTTTC.

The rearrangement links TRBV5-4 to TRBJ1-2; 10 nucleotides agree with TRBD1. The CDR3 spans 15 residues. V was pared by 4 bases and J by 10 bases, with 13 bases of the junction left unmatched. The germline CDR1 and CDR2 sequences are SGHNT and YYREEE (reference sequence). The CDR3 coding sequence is TGTGCCAGCAGCCCGAATTTCCCGGGACAGGGGATCTACACCTTC. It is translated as CASSPNFPGQGIYTF.

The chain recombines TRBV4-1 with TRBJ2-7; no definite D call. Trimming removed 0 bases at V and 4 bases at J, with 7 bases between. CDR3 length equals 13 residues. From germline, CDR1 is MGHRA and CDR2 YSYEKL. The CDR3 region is CASSQDGAYEQYF. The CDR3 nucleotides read TGCGCCAGCAGCCAAGACGGAGCGTACGAGCAGTACTTC.

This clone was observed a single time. CDR3 region: CASTLGTSGETQYF. CDR3 bases: TGTGCCAGCACATTGGGGACTAGCGGTGAGACCCAGTACTTC. The chain links TRBV10-3 to TRBJ2-5, with TRBD2 matching over 11 bases. This CDR3 contains 14 residues. The J segment lost 5 bases and the V segment lost 10 bases, leaving 9 bases of the junction unmatched. From germline, CDR1 is ENHRY and CDR2 SYGVKD.

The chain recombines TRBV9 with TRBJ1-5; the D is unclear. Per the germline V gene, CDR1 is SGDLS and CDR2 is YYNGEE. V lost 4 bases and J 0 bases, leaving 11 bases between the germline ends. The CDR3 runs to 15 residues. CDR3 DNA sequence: TGTGCCAGCAGCCTGGGAGGGAATAGCAATCAGCCCCAGCATTTT. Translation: CASSLGGNSNQPQHF. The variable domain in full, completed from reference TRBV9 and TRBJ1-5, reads DSGVTQTPKHLITATGQRVTLRCSPRSGDLSVYWYQQSLDQGLQFLIQYYNGEERAKGNILERFSAQQFPDLHSELNLSSLELGDSALYFCASSLGGNSNQPQHFGDGTRLSIL.

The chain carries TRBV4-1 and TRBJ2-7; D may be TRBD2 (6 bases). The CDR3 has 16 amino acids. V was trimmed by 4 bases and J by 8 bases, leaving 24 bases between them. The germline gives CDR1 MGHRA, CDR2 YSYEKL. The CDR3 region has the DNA TGCGCCAGCAGCCCCCGGACTACTCGCGGTCCTACGCAGCAGTACTTC. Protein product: CASSPRTTRGPTQQYF.

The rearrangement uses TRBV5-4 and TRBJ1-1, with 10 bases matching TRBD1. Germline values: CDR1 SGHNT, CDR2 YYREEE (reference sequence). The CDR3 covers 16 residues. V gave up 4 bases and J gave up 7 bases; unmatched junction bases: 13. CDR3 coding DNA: TGTGCCAGCAGCCCGAGGGGGCGACAGGGGGCAGTTGAAGCTTTCTTT. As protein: CASSPRGRQGAVEAFF.

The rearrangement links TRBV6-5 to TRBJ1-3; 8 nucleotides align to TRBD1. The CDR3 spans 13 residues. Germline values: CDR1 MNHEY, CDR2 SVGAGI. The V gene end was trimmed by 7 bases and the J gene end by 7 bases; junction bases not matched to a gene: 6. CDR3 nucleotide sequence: TGTGCCAGCACTTTGGACAGGGACAACACCATATATTTT. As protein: CASTLDRDNTIYF.

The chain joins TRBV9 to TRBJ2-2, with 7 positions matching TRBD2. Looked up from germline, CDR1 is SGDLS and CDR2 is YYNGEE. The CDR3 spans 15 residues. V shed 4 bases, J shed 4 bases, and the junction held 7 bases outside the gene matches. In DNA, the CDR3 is TGTGCCAGCAGCCGCGGGGGTGCGTTCACCGGGGAGCTGTTTTTT. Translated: CASSRGGAFTGELFF.

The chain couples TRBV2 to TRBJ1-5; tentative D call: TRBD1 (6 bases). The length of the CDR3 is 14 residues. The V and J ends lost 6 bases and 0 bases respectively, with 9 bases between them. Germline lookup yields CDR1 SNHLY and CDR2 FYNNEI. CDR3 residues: CASRFRGSNQPQHF. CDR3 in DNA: TGTGCCAGCAGGTTCAGGGGTAGCAATCAGCCCCAGCATTTT.